The T cell receptor (beta chain) described here comes from a study of T cell responses to AZD1222 COVID-19 vaccine. Points from the study as a whole: Most donors were white British and more were female, and clonal diversity was possibly underestimated.

The protocol was immunoSEQ multiplex PCR, while the TCRdb copy is restricted to in-frame clones and leaves out a portion. The data contain about 260,000 clones, approximately 93% of them seen just once; the ten biggest clones take up around 0.58%. Details on this clone: What it binds is not known.

The CDR3 totals 14 residues. Trimming stripped 6 bases from V and 8 bases from J, with 16 bases between. Germline lookup yields CDR1 MDHEN and CDR2 SYDVKM. This sequence was found in an adult in good health. Sequencing used peripheral blood, obtained on day 0 of AZD1222 vaccination. The chain combines TRBV28 with TRBJ1-4; D is undetermined. CDR3 DNA sequence: TGTGCCAGCAGCCCTCGGACTAACGCCGAAAAACTGTTTTTT. As protein: CASSPRTNAEKLFF.